The 2 T cell receptor beta chains reported below all come from one sample, sequenced in a study of shared clonotypes between healthy human individuals. Clones were sequenced by immunoSEQ multiplex PCR, and TCRdb holds only the in-frame ones, with some missing. The data hold 2.5 million or so clones, with around 90% observed a single time. Sequenced sample: naive CD4+ T cells sorted from blood. Regarding subset: CD45RA+ positively selected. Source of these receptors: a man aged 18-30 years in good health.

Worth noting for this clone: In the same sample, other DNA sequences code for this CDR3. The V call is TRBV5-1, the J call TRBJ2-2; a weak D match, TRBD2 (5 bases). The CDR3 runs 13 residues. Germline values: CDR1 SGHRS, CDR2 YFSETQ. Trimming removed 5 bases from V and 4 bases from J, with 9 bases in between. CDR3 coding DNA: TGCGCCAGCAGTAGCGATGGCACCGGGGAGCTGTTTTTT. It yields the protein CASSSDGTGELFF.

V usage is TRBV5-4 and J usage is TRBJ1-2, with 10 bases aligning to TRBD1. CDR1 is SGHNT, CDR2 YYREEE, per germline (reference sequence). Trimming at V came to 2 bases and at J to 1 base, leaving 2 bases not matched to a gene. This CDR3 comprises 15 residues. CDR3 in DNA: TGTGCCAGCAGCTTAGGGGACAGGGGTAACTATGGCTACACCTTC. This translates into CASSLGDRGNYGYTF.